The subject of this entry is one TCR beta chain. This clone was recorded only once. Its antigen remains undetermined. Base-call qualities are not available, and no considerably larger clone is one nucleotide away. The donors were healthy, HIV-negative adults with no recently reported acute infections or vaccinations. Only Caucasian adults living in Nashville, Tennessee, USA were represented among the donors. In the unsorted samples, tens of millions of PBMCs were counted, and genomic DNA was extracted using the QIAamp DNA Blood Mini kit. Blood was obtained by leukapheresis, after which PBMCs were separated by Ficoll-Histopaque density gradient centrifugation and cryopreserved in liquid nitrogen vapor phase. The sample comes from a study of shared clonotypes between healthy human individuals (dated by TCRdb to between 2020 and 2021). Broadly, across the study: The cohort included three men and a couple of women between 18 and 49 years of age. Blood TCR repertoires of about five healthy adults were deeply sequenced to estimate repertoire size and the extent of clonotype sharing between individuals. Different laboratories and diverse techniques were used to prepare libraries and sequence TCR repertoires, to increase sequencing depth and limit assay-specific biases. Each donor's leukapheresis produced roughly between roughly 0.85 and 10 billion PBMCs.

From its cysteine to its phenylalanine, the CDR3 spans 15 amino acids. Only CDR3 DNA is held: 45 bases, read in frame from base 1. Taken from the germline V gene, the CDR1 and CDR2 loops are SGHRS and YFSETQ. Trimming takes 3 bases off V and 3 bases off J; junction bases not matched to a gene: 4. Using the deep immunoSEQ assay, multiplex PCR amplified TCR CDR3 regions from genomic DNA. Genomic DNA extracted from each cell subset was distributed evenly over all wells of several immunoSEQ 96-well plates, and each plate served as one replicate. For unsorted PBMC, each replicate PCR was loaded with approximately 300 ng genomic DNA, equivalent to tens of thousands of T cell genomes. Ten immunoSEQ deep assay plates were used to sequence the unsorted PBMC genomic DNA. Purified libraries were measured with a Qubit 3.0 fluorometer, size-checked on a Bioanalyzer 2100, and measured again with the KAPA Library Quantification kit. Each immunoSEQ 96-well plate was sequenced on its own single-read 150-cycle Illumina NextSeq 550 flow cell. The source study handled its data this way. Because the immunoSEQ output held only junctional sequences and lacked quality scores, the filtering could not match the filtering applied to full-length reads. To assign V/J genes and CDR3, sequences were annotated against IMGT germline references using PyIR, a Python wrapper for IgBLAST v1.9. Reads were filtered out if the reads had weak V/J assignments (E-value above 1e-6), no CDR3, stop codons, out-of-frame junctions, or ambiguous translated residues. A V3J clonotype was defined by an identical inferred V gene, J gene, and CDR3 amino acid sequence. Percentage overlap between repertoires was calculated by dividing the number of shared unique clonotypes by the size of the smaller repertoire. Three approaches were used to assess repertoire richness: RTK rarefaction, the Chao1 estimator, and Recon v2.1 estimates of unobserved clonotypes. This immuneACCESS table, as held by TCRdb, lists in-frame sequences with V and J called but not all clones. Of the missing ones, under half trace to an unresolved V gene in checked studies; the others have no known cause. For V, J and clone size, that table is used; D and trimming come from the DNA. This sample has about half a million clones in its table, and around 80% of those were observed once. The ten most abundant clones make up around 12% of the sample.

General findings and caveats noted by the study authors: The small number of donors limited the genetic and exposure-history diversity represented. Sampling was restricted to blood, and TCR repertoires in tissues likely differ from the TCR repertoires found in blood. Pairwise subsampling led to the expectation that sequencing depth would affect the degree of clonotype sharing among donors.

The sequenced sample was PBMCs. This receptor was taken from a woman in her 40s in good health. Some clones in this sample may be carry-over from other donors' samples. The V and J segments used are TRBV5-1 and TRBJ2-3, with 10 bases aligning to TRBD2. The base sequence is TGCGCCAGCAGCTCCGGACTAGCGGAAACAGATACGCAGTATTTT. Translated, this gives CASSSGLAETDTQYF. The reference TRBV5-1 and TRBJ2-3 proteins fill in what lies around the CDR3, so the full variable domain reads KAGVTQTPRYLIKTRGQQVTLSCSPISGHRSVSWYQQTPGQGLQFLFEYFSETQRNKGNFPGRFSGRQFSNSRSEMNVSTLELGDSALYLCASSSGLAETDTQYFGPGTRLTVL.